The next 29 T cell receptor beta chains were all read from a single sample in a study of spatial heterogeneity in lung cancer. TCRdb ran MiXCR on the 5' RACE reads and lists one entry per CDR3 protein. The sample has tens of thousands of distinct CDR3 sequences, around 10% seen once. Specified time point: sample taken at primary tumor resection. Whole RNA from tumor, nontumor lung or frozen PBMC was sequenced unsorted. The sequencing here drew on PBMCs, taken at surgery. All receptors derive from a male donor with early-stage non-small cell lung cancer.

This clonotype showed up just a few times. The chain has TRBV25-1 and TRBJ2-2; maybe TRBD2 (5 bases). The germline V gene encodes CDR1 MGHDK and CDR2 SYGVNS. Trimming cost V 5 bases and J 1 base, with 14 bases left between them. This CDR3 comprises 16 residues. The CDR3 nucleotides are TGTGCCAGCAGTCCCTGGACTGGACTGAACACCGGGGAGCTGTTTTTT. Translation gives CASSPWTGLNTGELFF.

This clonotype was counted only a few times. The chain has TRBV7-6 and TRBJ2-7; 8 bases align to TRBD1. Germline assignment: CDR1 SGHVS and CDR2 FNYEAQ. The V segment lost 5 bases and the J segment 3 bases; nucleotides outside the gene matches: 9. This CDR3 is built from 15 residues. The CDR3 DNA follows: TGTGCCAGCAGCCCCTGGGGGACAGGCTACTACGAGCAGTACTTC. Protein sequence: CASSPWGTGYYEQYF.

This clonotype turned up a few times. This chain uses TRBV5-5 with TRBJ2-1; D not certain. V gave up 4 bases and J gave up 6 bases, with 11 bases separating them. The CDR3 covers 13 residues. Germline V gives CDR1 SGHKS, CDR2 YYEKEE (reference sequence). CDR3 in amino acids: CASSPALPNEQFF. CDR3 DNA sequence: TGTGCCAGCAGCCCTGCTCTTCCCAATGAGCAGTTCTTC. Looking up the rest from reference TRBV5-5 and TRBJ2-1 gives the full variable domain: DAGVTQSPTHLIKTRGQQVTLRCSPISGHKSVSWYQQVLGQGPQFIFQYYEKEERGRGNFPDRFSARQFPNYSSELNVNALLLGDSALYLCASSPALPNEQFFGPGTRLTVL.

The sample holds a few counts of this clonotype. V gene TRBV2 combines with J gene TRBJ2-3; D is unresolved. Germline V gives CDR1 SNHLY, CDR2 FYNNEI. V lost 6 bases and J lost 8, with 12 bases in between. There are 12 residues in the CDR3. DNA of the CDR3: TGTGCCAGCAGGGAGAGGACGGGTACGCAGTATTTT. Protein product: CASRERTGTQYF.

A few counts support this clonotype. The chain has TRBV5-5 and TRBJ2-1, with 12 nucleotides matching TRBD2. The junction had 11 bases not matched to a gene; V was cut back by 4 bases and J by 9 bases. Germline CDR1 reads SGHKS; CDR2 reads YYEKEE (reference sequence). This CDR3 region has 16 residues. The DNA for the CDR3 is TGTGCCAGCAGCCCACGACTAGCGGGAGTGGAGGGTGAGCAGTTCTTC. Translating gives CASSPRLAGVEGEQFF.

This clonotype came up many times. J is TRBJ1-1 and V is TRBV29-1; tentatively, D is TRBD1 (6 bases). The CDR3 covers 13 residues. Germline CDR1 reads SQVTM; CDR2 reads ANQGSEA. Trimming took 8 bases from V and 1 from J, leaving 14 bases between them. The CDR3 sequence is CSTDGGPNTEAFF. The CDR3 DNA is TGCAGCACTGACGGGGGCCCGAACACTGAAGCTTTCTTT.

This clonotype has at least ten counts. This sequence joins TRBV5-6 and TRBJ1-2; D might be TRBD1 (5 bases). The CDR3 extends over 13 amino acids. Trimming left V 2 bases short and J 4 bases short, with 9 bases between. Germline assignment: CDR1 SGHDT and CDR2 YYEEEE. For the CDR3, the DNA is TGTGCCAGCAGCTTAGGCAGGGCCTATGGCTACACCTTC. It codes for CASSLGRAYGYTF.

This clonotype was seen ten or more times. J is TRBJ2-5 and V is TRBV20-1; D gene ambiguous. V was cut by 5 bases and J by 2 bases, with 12 bases left in between. Germline V gene data show CDR1 as DFQATT and CDR2 as SNEGSKA (reference sequence). The CDR3 loop spans 13 amino acids. CDR3 sequence: CSAPPRGQETQYF. CDR3 nucleotide sequence: TGCAGTGCTCCACCTAGAGGACAAGAGACCCAGTACTTC.

V gene TRBV28 combines with J gene TRBJ2-4; D perhaps matches TRBD1 (6 bases). Trimming removed 4 bases at V and 0 bases at J, with 13 bases between. The CDR3 has 16 residues. Germline V lookup: CDR1 MDHEN, CDR2 SYDVKM. For the CDR3, the DNA is TGTGCCAGCAGTTCCCCGGGACACTTAGCCAAAAACATTCAGTACTTC. Amino acids: CASSSPGHLAKNIQYF.

This clonotype was picked up a small number of times. The chain uses TRBV20-1 and TRBJ1-5; D may be TRBD1 (6 bases). The CDR3 has 12 residues. Germline V gives CDR1 DFQATT, CDR2 SNEGSKA (reference sequence). V was clipped by 7 bases and J by 5 bases, with 12 bases between them. The CDR3 DNA reads TGCAGTGTCGGGACACCCGATCAGCCCCAGCATTTT. Its protein is CSVGTPDQPQHF.

The CDR3 DNA sequence: TGTGCCAGCAGCGAGGGACGGGTCGGCCAAGAGACCCAGTACTTC. Translated, it gives CASSEGRVGQETQYF. The chain links TRBV9 to TRBJ2-5; tentatively, D is TRBD1 or TRBD2 (5 bases each). CDR1 and CDR2 (germline): SGDLS, YYNGEE. Trimming removed 3 bases from V and 1 base from J, with 13 bases in between. The CDR3 runs to 15 residues. Full variable domain (remainder filled in from reference TRBV9 and TRBJ2-5): DSGVTQTPKHLITATGQRVTLRCSPRSGDLSVYWYQQSLDQGLQFLIQYYNGEERAKGNILERFSAQQFPDLHSELNLSSLELGDSALYFCASSEGRVGQETQYFGPGTRLLVL.

V and J are TRBV6-1 and TRBJ1-1; D is unclear. Trimming shortened V by 5 bases and J by 0 bases, and 13 bases separated the two germline ends. In germline, CDR1 is MNHNS, CDR2 SASEGT. The CDR3 is 15 amino acids. CDR3 region: CASSRQALMNTEAFF. The CDR3, as DNA: TGTGCCAGCAGTAGGCAGGCTCTCATGAACACTGAAGCTTTCTTT.

The sample holds many counts of this clonotype. Mismatch with germline at one junction end may stem from a read error. This chain joins TRBV7-2 and TRBJ2-7, with D possibly TRBD2 on 5 matching bases. This CDR3 is 15 amino acids long. CDR1 is SGHTA and CDR2 is FQGNSA in the germline V gene. The CDR3, as DNA: TGTGCCAGCAGCCCCGAGGCGGGCCCCTTCACATTCCCAAGATTC. This translates into CASSPEAGPFTFPRF.

V is TRBV20-1 and J is TRBJ2-7; tentative D call: TRBD2 (5 bases). Germline V CDR1 and CDR2: DFQATT, SNEGSKA (reference sequence). Trimming took off 0 bases at V and 0 bases at J, with 12 bases between the two ends. The CDR3 is 15 residues long. This CDR3 reads CSARDQKGSSYEQYF. CDR3 DNA: TGCAGTGCTAGAGATCAGAAAGGGAGCTCCTACGAGCAGTACTTC.

The genes are TRBV5-4 and TRBJ2-3; 7 nucleotides line up with TRBD2. CDR1 is SGHNT, CDR2 YYREEE, per germline (reference sequence). Germline trimming cut 1 base from V and 5 bases from J; bases unmatched to any gene: 4. The length of the CDR3 is 14 residues. Written as DNA, the CDR3 is TGTGCCAGCAGCTTGTTTTCTAGCGGAGATACGCAGTATTTT. It specifies CASSLFSSGDTQYF.

The chain carries TRBV29-1 and TRBJ2-5; D unresolved. The CDR3 loop spans 14 amino acids. Per the germline V gene, CDR1 is SQVTM and CDR2 is ANQGSEA. Deletions cut 3 bases from V and 0 bases from J, with 11 bases between. CDR3 in DNA: TGCAGCGTTGAGCTGGGCAGCAACCAAGAGACCCAGTACTTC. It is translated as CSVELGSNQETQYF.

This clonotype appeared a few times. The chain recombines TRBV12-3 or TRBV12-4 with TRBJ2-3, with a weak D call TRBD2 (5 bases). Trimming left V 5 bases short and J 5 bases short, with 11 bases between. CDR3 length: 13 residues. CDR3 in DNA: TGTGCCAGCAGTCCACTAGTGGGAGATACGCAGTATTTT. Protein: CASSPLVGDTQYF.

This clonotype was counted a few times. The chain recombines TRBV20-1 with TRBJ2-7; no clear D gene. This CDR3 spans 12 amino acids. Trimming stripped 2 bases from V and 1 base from J, with 6 bases between. Germline V gene data show CDR1 as DFQATT and CDR2 as SNEGSKA (reference sequence). Here the CDR3 DNA reads TGCAGTGCTAGAACTCGATCCTACGAGCAGTACTTC. This encodes CSARTRSYEQYF.

The chain joins TRBV15 to TRBJ2-3; possibly TRBD1 for D (5 bases). The CDR3 consists of 13 residues. Trimming left V 3 bases short and J 4 bases short, with 8 bases between. In germline, CDR1 is LNHNV, CDR2 YYDKDF (reference sequence). CDR3 in DNA: TGTGCCACCAGCAGCCAACAGGCAGATACGCAGTATTTT. Its protein is CATSSQQADTQYF.

This clonotype has more than one count but fewer than ten. V and J are TRBV5-1 and TRBJ2-1; 7 bases agree with TRBD1. In germline, CDR1 is SGHRS, CDR2 YFSETQ. With 2 bases clipped from V and 0 bases from J, the junction kept 5 bases outside the gene matches. The CDR3 is made up of 16 amino acids. This chain's CDR3 is CASSLQGQSSYNEQFF. DNA of the CDR3: TGCGCCAGCAGCTTACAGGGGCAGAGCTCCTACAATGAGCAGTTCTTC.

This clonotype was recorded a few times. This chain connects TRBV5-1 to TRBJ2-7, with a tentative D call TRBD2 (6 bases). Germline assignment: CDR1 SGHRS and CDR2 YFSETQ. The CDR3 contains 14 residues. V gave up 5 bases and J gave up 1 base, with 13 bases separating them. The DNA of the CDR3 is TGCGCCAGCAGTGCCACGGCGGGGTCCTACGAGCAGTACTTC. Encoded protein: CASSATAGSYEQYF. Drawing the rest from reference TRBV5-1 and TRBJ2-7, the complete variable domain is KAGVTQTPRYLIKTRGQQVTLSCSPISGHRSVSWYQQTPGQGLQFLFEYFSETQRNKGNFPGRFSGRQFSNSRSEMNVSTLELGDSALYLCASSATAGSYEQYFGPGTRLTVT.

The sample holds many counts of this clonotype. The rearrangement uses TRBV5-1 and TRBJ2-3, with TRBD2 identical over 13 bases. Germline CDR1 is SGHRS and CDR2 is YFSETQ. CDR3 length equals 16 residues. Unmatched junction bases numbered 8, after V lost 4 bases and J lost 6 bases. CDR3 region: CASSGTGTSGADTQYF. The CDR3 DNA reads as TGCGCCAGCAGCGGGACCGGGACTAGCGGGGCTGATACGCAGTATTTT.

This clonotype has at least ten counts. This rearrangement joins TRBV7-2 to TRBJ2-3; 8 bases line up with TRBD2. The CDR3 contains 16 residues. J was trimmed by 0 bases and V by 7 bases; bases with no gene match: 9. Per the germline V gene, CDR1 is SGHTA and CDR2 is FQGNSA. CDR3 nucleotides: TGTGCCAGCATCAGAGGGTCTAGCGGGAGCACAGATACGCAGTATTTT. Translating it yields CASIRGSSGSTDTQYF.

There are a few counts of this clonotype. The V gene is TRBV6-2 or TRBV6-3, the J gene TRBJ2-3; no reliable D call. V shed 0 bases and J shed 4 bases, with 8 bases lying between them. The germline V gene has CDR1 MNHEY and CDR2 SVGEGT. The CDR3 consists of 14 residues. The CDR3 loop is CASSYSTDSDTQYF. CDR3 nucleotide sequence: TGTGCCAGCAGTTACTCCACGGATTCAGATACGCAGTATTTT.

This clonotype occurred a few times. The rearrangement uses TRBV7-2 and TRBJ2-3; D remains ambiguous. The germline V gene encodes CDR1 SGHTA and CDR2 FQGNSA. V was cut by 3 bases and J by 0 bases, with 10 bases left in between. CDR3 length: 15 amino acids. DNA of the CDR3: TGTGCCAGCAGCTTCCAGCCTACTAGCACAGATACGCAGTATTTT. Protein: CASSFQPTSTDTQYF.

J is TRBJ2-1 and V is TRBV11-2; 8 bases match TRBD1. The CDR3 has 15 amino acids. The germline gives CDR1 SGHAT, CDR2 FQNNGV. V shed 5 bases and J 6 bases; nucleotides not matched to a gene: 9. In DNA, the CDR3 is TGTGCCAGCAGCCACCGGGACAGGCTGCGCAATGAGCAGTTCTTC. The encoded protein is CASSHRDRLRNEQFF.

This clonotype was seen a few times. The chain couples TRBV19 to TRBJ2-3, with TRBD1 as a possible D gene (5 bases). V was pared by 8 bases and J by 4 bases, with 19 bases between. CDR1 LNHDA and CDR2 SQIVND come from the germline V gene (reference sequence). The CDR3 consists of 15 residues. The CDR3, as DNA: TGTGCCAGTTCCACGGGTCAGGGAAAGGCAGATACGCAGTATTTT. This sequence encodes CASSTGQGKADTQYF.

V usage is TRBV6-6 and J usage is TRBJ2-6, with D maybe TRBD1 (5 bases). Germline-derived CDR1 and CDR2 are MNHNY and SVGAGI (reference sequence). The V and J ends lost 6 bases and 11 bases respectively, with 14 bases between them. CDR3 size: 13 residues. CDR3 DNA sequence: TGTGCCAGCAGACTACAGGAACGCCACGTCCTGACTTTC. Translation: CASRLQERHVLTF.

In its sample, this clonotype was seen many times. The chain combines TRBV6-2 or TRBV6-3 with TRBJ2-7; 7 bases are shared with TRBD2. The CDR3 runs to 16 residues. The germline gives CDR1 MNHEY, CDR2 SVGEGT. V shed 4 bases and J 1 base; nucleotides not matched to a gene: 10. As DNA, the CDR3 is TGTGCCAGCAGTTCCGACCCGGGACTACGGTCCTACGAGCAGTACTTC. Protein sequence: CASSSDPGLRSYEQYF.